One T cell receptor beta chain is described in this entry. Its specificity is unknown. Germline is not matched at one junction end, which may reflect a read error. The PCR was carried out with 60 Vbeta primers and 13 Jbeta primers. Using immunoSEQ multiplex PCR, the repertoire was profiled, and TCRdb retains in-frame clones only, with some absent. The sample table includes 95,000 to 150,000 clones. The sample originates from a study of cytomegalovirus exposure and HLA in healthy donors. Study-level points and caveats: A later look showed TCR association rates differing by HLA locus, highest for DRB1 and lowest for HLA-C. Reported performance of the classifier showed diagnosis of cytomegalovirus status with high specificity and sensitivity.

The CDR3 extends over 16 amino acids. The germline V gene encodes CDR1 LGHNA and CDR2 YNFKEQ. This clonotype was obtained from a man aged 25 to 40 in good health and CMV-seronegative. Sequenced material: PBMCs. The chain uses TRBV4-2 and TRBJ2-1; the match to TRBD2 covers 10 bases. The CDR3 DNA follows: TGTGCCAGCAGCCAAGAAGGTGGGCTAGCGGGGGTGGGGTCAATCTTC. It specifies CASSQEGGLAGVGSIF.